Listed here are 5 T cell receptor beta chains from one sample, sequenced in a study of blood T cell repertoires in COVID-19. Data came from immunoSEQ multiplex PCR; TCRdb stores just in-frame clones and leaves some out. The sample carries 120,000 or so clones, roughly 90% recorded once. Source material: peripheral blood. The receptors derive from a man aged 50-59 years with acute or convalescent COVID-19.

V usage is TRBV6-4 and J usage is TRBJ2-3; TRBD2 agrees at 15 bases. CDR3 length: 17 residues. The germline CDR1 and CDR2 sequences are MRHNA and SNTAGT. Unmatched junction bases numbered 6, after V lost 1 base and J lost 7 bases. The CDR3 sequence: CASSDFHGTSGRNTQYF. CDR3 DNA: TGTGCCAGCAGTGACTTTCACGGGACTAGCGGGAGGAATACGCAGTATTTT.

The chain joins TRBV29-1 to TRBJ1-3; the match to TRBD1 covers 7 bases. Germline V gene data show CDR1 as SQVTM and CDR2 as ANQGSEA. V trimming: 7 bases; J trimming: 9 bases; junction bases outside the gene matches: 12. The CDR3 runs 13 residues. CDR3 DNA sequence: TGCAGCGCAGCGGACAGGTCTAGGGGCACCATATATTTT. This codes for CSAADRSRGTIYF. The full variable domain, with the rest looked up from reference TRBV29-1 and TRBJ1-3, is SAVISQKPSRDICQRGTSLTIQCQVDSQVTMMFWYRQQPGQSLTLIATANQGSEATYESGFVIDKFPISRPNLTFSTLTVSNMSPEDSSIYLCSAADRSRGTIYFGEGSWLTVV.

The gene calls are TRBV6-5 and TRBJ1-6; 7 nucleotides agree with TRBD1. The length of the CDR3 is 15 residues. J was trimmed by 6 bases and V by 1 base; bases with no gene match: 3. CDR1 is MNHEY and CDR2 is SVGAGI in the germline V gene. The DNA of the CDR3 is TGTGCCAGCAGTTACTGGGACAGAAGTAATTCACCCCTCCACTTT. The encoded protein is CASSYWDRSNSPLHF.

The V and J genes are TRBV21-1 and TRBJ1-6. TRBV21-1 is deemed a pseudogene. This CDR3 comprises 13 residues. CDR3 sequence: CASSTRGYSPLHF. The CDR3 DNA follows: TGTGCCAGCAGCACTCGGGGGTATTCACCCCTCCACTTT.

The rearrangement links TRBV11-3 to TRBJ1-3; no definite D call. The V gene lost 2 bases and the J gene lost 3 bases, with 8 bases spanning the gap. CDR1 and CDR2 from the germline V gene are SGHNT and YENEEA. This CDR3 is built from 14 residues. The CDR3 DNA reads as TGTGCCAGCAGCTTATTACGAGGTGGAAACACCATATATTTT. It codes for CASSLLRGGNTIYF.